This TCR beta chain was captured by sequencing in a study of shared clonotypes between healthy human individuals. Overall study results and limits: In general, naive subsets displayed greater estimated richness than memory subsets did.

Replicate PCRs for sorted subsets used around 190 ng DNA; this equaled around 28,000 T cell genomes. The data were produced by immunoSEQ multiplex PCR, yet TCRdb's version contains in-frame clones alone and is incomplete. This table has about 2.2 million clones, about 92% appearing once. On this clone: Its antigen is unidentified.

Germline CDR1 GTSNPN, CDR2 SVGIG (reference sequence). V was shortened by 8 bases and J by 8 bases, with 28 bases between the two germline ends. This CDR3 comprises 15 residues. Naive CD8 cells lacked CD45RO, underwent positive selection for CCR7 and left out terminally differentiated effector memory CD45RA+ cells. This TCR was recovered from a man younger than 35 in good health. Some clones in this sample may be carry-over from other donors' samples. The source material was naive CD8+ T cells from PBMCs. The rearrangement joins TRBV30 to TRBJ2-7, with D possibly being TRBD1 (5 bases). The CDR3 DNA is TGTGCCATAAACCGGCAGGGTGGGCCCATGTTGCAGCAGTACTTC. As protein: CAINRQGGPMLQQYF.